This TCR beta chain derives from a study of T cells after yellow fever vaccination. After removal of 5 bases from V and 1 base from J, the junction contained 9 bases not matched to a gene. The CDR3 loop spans 16 amino acids. Germline CDR1 reads LNHNV; CDR2 reads YYDKDF (reference sequence). TCRdb called the 5' RACE reads again in MiXCR, with one record for every CDR3 protein. This table has some 69,000 distinct CDR3 sequences, 5.5% to 7.5% appearing once. This clonotype was observed many times. The material was CD4+ T cells sorted from PBMCs, obtained less than 16 days after the first yellow fever vaccination. The chain is built from TRBV15 and TRBJ2-5, with TRBD1 matching over 8 bases. The receptor comes from a young man who received the YFV17D yellow fever vaccine. The CDR3 sequence is CATSGGTGGSQETQYF. The CDR3 region has the DNA TGTGCCACCAGCGGGGGAACAGGGGGTAGCCAAGAGACCCAGTACTTC. Combining the CDR3 with reference TRBV15 and TRBJ2-5 gives the whole variable domain DAMVIQNPRYQVTQFGKPVTLSCSQTLNHNVMYWYQQKSSQAPKLLFHYYDKDFNNEADTPDNFQSRRPNTSFCFLDIRSPGLGDTAMYLCATSGGTGGSQETQYFGPGTRLLVL.